This T cell receptor beta chain was captured in a study of neurological immune-mediated disorders. Whole-study findings and limits: Falling below healthy controls, multiple sclerosis showed the least TCR clonal expansion, while HTLV-1-associated myelopathy showed the most. None of the CDR3 amino acid sequences of expanded clones were shared across subjects, and this suggested private repertoires in all groups.

5'RACE employing 10-nucleotide random UMIs yielded the cDNA. TCRdb analysed the 5' RACE reads with MiXCR anew, one entry per CDR3 protein. The data show tens of thousands of distinct CDR3 sequences, roughly 15% seen once. Time point described: longitudinal time-point 1 (baseline). A total of 2 million PBMCs stored at -80 degrees C provided the unsorted libraries. The CDR3 is 16 residues long. J was trimmed by 9 bases and V by 4 bases; bases with no gene match: 10. CDR1 and CDR2 (germline): SGHRS, YFSETQ. This clonotype was picked up many times. The antigen remains unidentified. The specimen sequenced was PBMCs. This clonotype originated in a female donor with HTLV-1-associated myelopathy (HAM/TSP). V usage is TRBV5-1 and J usage is TRBJ2-1; 13 nucleotides line up with TRBD2. For the CDR3, the DNA is TGCGCCAGCAGCCCGACTAGCGGGGGGCCTATCCTTGAGCAGTTCTTC. As protein: CASSPTSGGPILEQFF.